Each of the 30 T cell receptor beta chains below was sequenced from the same sample in a study of preoperative IRX-2 immunotherapy in early breast cancer. As to treatment: preoperative locoregional IRX-2 cytokine immunotherapy. Assay: immunoSEQ multiplex PCR; the TCRdb copy retains only in-frame clones and omits some. The sample has about 98,000 clones, 80% to 90% seen once. Here the sequenced sample was tumor tissue, taken after IRX-2 immunotherapy. Source of these receptors: a human donor with breast cancer.

The table lists this clone with a few counts. The rearrangement joins TRBV30 to TRBJ2-5; D gene uncertain. Germline V gives CDR1 GTSNPN, CDR2 SVGIG (reference sequence). The length of the CDR3 is 13 residues. Trimming cost V 0 bases and J 3 bases, with 8 bases left between them. CDR3 DNA sequence: TGTGCCTGGAGTGTTGCGCAGGAAGAGACCCAGTACTTC. This encodes CAWSVAQEETQYF.

DNA of the CDR3: TGCGCCAGCAGCTTGATGGGGCCTCTGAATGAAGCTTTCTTT. This gives the protein CASSLMGPLNEAFF. The chain combines TRBV5-1 with TRBJ1-1; possible D gene TRBD1, 5 bases. The CDR3 is 14 amino acids. V dropped 1 base and J dropped 7 bases, with 14 bases sitting between them. Germline V gene lookup returns CDR1 SGHRS and CDR2 YFSETQ.

The genes are TRBV6-8 and TRBJ1-3, with D uncertain. Per the germline V gene, CDR1 is MNHGY and CDR2 is SAAAGT. V was shortened by 5 bases and J by 4 bases, with 15 bases between the two germline ends. CDR3 size: 15 residues. CDR3 nucleotide sequence: TGTGCCAGCAGTGCGGCGATTTTGGGCGGAAACACCATATATTTT. Translated: CASSAAILGGNTIYF.

The rearrangement joins TRBV5-1 to TRBJ1-4; weak D call: TRBD1 (5 bases). The CDR3 length is 15 residues. The germline V gene encodes CDR1 SGHRS and CDR2 YFSETQ. Between the trimmed V and J ends, which lost 0 bases and 5 bases, there was a span of 11 bases. CDR3 region: CASSLVGTGNEKLFF. The CDR3 bases are TGCGCCAGCAGCTTGGTGGGGACCGGAAATGAAAAACTGTTTTTT.

V gene TRBV5-1 combines with J gene TRBJ2-7; 7 bases fit TRBD1. The junction had 7 bases not matched to a gene; V was cut back by 4 bases and J by 0 bases. The CDR3 has 15 amino acids. In germline, CDR1 is SGHRS, CDR2 YFSETQ. The CDR3 DNA reads TGCGCCAGCAGCCCCGGGACAGCCACCTCCTACGAGCAGTACTTC. Amino acid sequence: CASSPGTATSYEQYF.

The chain is built from TRBV5-1 and TRBJ2-3; 7 bases are shared with TRBD2. After removal of 0 bases from V and 4 bases from J, the junction contained 8 bases not matched to a gene. Germline V gives CDR1 SGHRS, CDR2 YFSETQ. The CDR3 spans 16 residues. CDR3 in DNA: TGCGCCAGCAGCTTGGAACGTGGGGGAGGGGCAGATACGCAGTATTTT. It specifies CASSLERGGGADTQYF.

The V gene is TRBV19, the J gene TRBJ2-3; possible D gene TRBD2, 5 bases. The CDR3 has 15 amino acids. Per germline, CDR1 LNHDA and CDR2 SQIVND (reference sequence). V was cut by 0 bases and J by 2 bases, with 9 bases left in between. The CDR3 DNA sequence: TGTGCCAGTAGTATAGAGGGCGGGCCCACAGATACGCAGTATTTT. As protein: CASSIEGGPTDTQYF.

The chain links TRBV14 to TRBJ1-3, with D unresolved. This CDR3 contains 15 residues. Germline V gene data show CDR1 as SGHDN and CDR2 as FVKESK. Trimming shortened V by 2 bases and J by 0 bases, and 8 bases separated the two germline ends. The CDR3 reads CASSQIGISGNTIYF. CDR3 nucleotide sequence: TGTGCCAGCAGCCAAATTGGGATCTCTGGAAACACCATATATTTT. Supplemented by reference TRBV14 and TRBJ1-3, the full variable domain reads EAGVTQFPSHSVIEKGQTVTLRCDPISGHDNLYWYRRVMGKEIKFLLHFVKESKQDESGMPNNRFLAERTGGTYSTLKVQPAELEDSGVYFCASSQIGISGNTIYFGEGSWLTVV.

This chain joins TRBV19 and TRBJ2-3, with a possible D match to TRBD1 (5 bases). Per germline, CDR1 LNHDA and CDR2 SQIVND (reference sequence). CDR3 length equals 16 residues. V was shortened by 1 base and J by 6 bases, with 17 bases between the two germline ends. DNA for the CDR3: TGTGCCAGTAGTATAGGCAGACAGCCCGAATGGGATACGCAGTATTTT. Translation: CASSIGRQPEWDTQYF.

The CDR3 region has the DNA TGTGCCAGCAGTGAGGGGCGAACGAGCAATCAGCCCCAGCATTTT. This codes for CASSEGRTSNQPQHF. This rearrangement joins TRBV6-8 to TRBJ1-5; the D gene is possibly TRBD1 (5 bases). V lost 5 bases to trimming and J lost 1 base, with 12 bases between them. The V gene's germline CDR1 is MNHGY and CDR2 SAAAGT. The CDR3 is made up of 15 amino acids.

V gene TRBV19 combines with J gene TRBJ2-7, with D possibly being TRBD1 or TRBD2 (5 bases each). The CDR3 extends over 15 amino acids. Trimming shortened V by 5 bases and J by 4 bases, and 18 bases separated the two germline ends. CDR1 is LNHDA, CDR2 SQIVND, per germline (reference sequence). The CDR3 region has the DNA TGTGCCAGTAGTCCTCGGTTGGGACCCTCTTACGAGCAGTACTTC. Encoded protein: CASSPRLGPSYEQYF.

To note about this clone: The same CDR3 is also encoded by other DNA sequences in this sample. V gene TRBV5-1 combines with J gene TRBJ1-4, with D unresolved. The germline V gene has CDR1 SGHRS and CDR2 YFSETQ. V shed 1 base and J shed 0 bases, with 10 bases lying between them. The CDR3 loop spans 16 amino acids. The CDR3 spells CASSLSGPATNEKLFF. For the CDR3, the DNA is TGCGCCAGCAGCTTGAGTGGTCCTGCAACTAATGAAAAACTGTTTTTT.

This chain joins TRBV19 and TRBJ1-5, with a tentative D call TRBD1 (5 bases). V was pared by 3 bases and J by 7 bases, with 16 bases between. Germline loops: CDR1 LNHDA, CDR2 SQIVND (reference sequence). This CDR3 region has 15 residues. For the CDR3, the DNA is TGTGCCAGTAGTATCGACAGAGGGTCGGGACAGCCCCAGCATTTT. Translation: CASSIDRGSGQPQHF.

This clone was detected only once. One end of the junction is discordant with germline, which a read error may explain. The chain uses TRBV27 and TRBJ2-5; D assignment may be TRBD1 or TRBD2 (6 bases each). Germline CDR1 is MNHEY and CDR2 is SMNVEV (reference sequence). There are 15 residues in the CDR3. CDR3 residues: CATSDLRRGQETQYF. Written as DNA, the CDR3 is TGTGCCACCAGTGATTTACGGAGGGGGCAAGAGACCCAGTACTTC.

This chain links TRBV18 with TRBJ2-1; possible D gene TRBD2, 6 bases. Trimming left V 5 bases short and J 1 base short, with 12 bases between. The CDR3 covers 15 residues. CDR1 KGHSH and CDR2 LQKENI come from the germline V gene. The CDR3 DNA is TGTGCCAGCTCAGTAGCGGTATCATCCTACAATGAGCAGTTCTTC. Translated, it gives CASSVAVSSYNEQFF.

The V gene is TRBV5-1, the J gene TRBJ2-7, with 7 bases aligning to TRBD2. Losses at the gene ends were 0 bases for V and 0 bases for J; bases not matched to a gene: 6. CDR3 length: 16 residues. Germline CDR1 reads SGHRS; CDR2 reads YFSETQ. This chain's CDR3 is CASSLGRGGSSYEQYF. The CDR3 nucleotides read TGCGCCAGCAGCTTGGGTCGGGGCGGGAGCTCCTACGAGCAGTACTTC.

The chain recombines TRBV5-1 with TRBJ2-3; D might be TRBD2 (5 bases). In germline, CDR1 is SGHRS, CDR2 YFSETQ. The CDR3 sequence is 16 residues long. V lost 0 bases and J lost 6, with 17 bases in between. As DNA, the CDR3 is TGCGCCAGCAGCTTGGCGGCCCGTTCTAGCCGGGATACGCAGTATTTT. Amino acid sequence: CASSLAARSSRDTQYF.

V usage is TRBV11-3 and J usage is TRBJ2-5; either TRBD1 or TRBD2 may supply D (5 bases each). CDR1 SGHNT and CDR2 YENEEA come from the germline V gene. The CDR3 has 14 amino acids. The germline V and J ends were trimmed by 5 bases and 5 bases, with 15 bases remaining between them. The CDR3 DNA reads as TGTGCCAGCAGCCCGGGGCATGTGGCCGAGACCCAGTACTTC. This codes for CASSPGHVAETQYF.

The chain recombines TRBV19 with TRBJ1-1, with D maybe TRBD1 (5 bases). CDR1 and CDR2 (germline): LNHDA, SQIVND (reference sequence). V was pared by 0 bases and J by 5 bases, with 10 bases between. The CDR3 covers 14 residues. In DNA, the CDR3 is TGTGCCAGTAGTATAGACGGGGCGGGTACTGAAGCTTTCTTT. Protein sequence: CASSIDGAGTEAFF. Full variable domain (missing parts from reference TRBV19 and TRBJ1-1): DGGITQSPKYLFRKEGQNVTLSCEQNLNHDAMYWYRQDPGQGLRLIYYSQIVNDFQKGDIAEGYSVSREKKESFPLTVTSAQKNPTAFYLCASSIDGAGTEAFFGQGTRLTVV.

The rearrangement links TRBV28 to TRBJ1-5; 9 nucleotides agree with TRBD1. After removal of 3 bases from V and 0 bases from J, the junction contained 6 bases not matched to a gene. The germline V gene encodes CDR1 MDHEN and CDR2 SYDVKM. The CDR3 runs to 17 residues. This chain's CDR3 is CASSLGQGFVSNQPQHF. The CDR3 nucleotides read TGTGCCAGCAGTTTGGGACAGGGCTTCGTTAGCAATCAGCCCCAGCATTTT.

The chain joins TRBV5-1 to TRBJ1-2; a weak D match, TRBD1 (6 bases). This CDR3 has 14 amino acids. The V and J ends lost 4 bases and 2 bases respectively, with 12 bases between them. CDR1 and CDR2 from the germline V gene are SGHRS and YFSETQ. CDR3 bases: TGCGCCAGCAGCCACGGGACACAGAACTATGGCTACACCTTC. This gives the protein CASSHGTQNYGYTF.

The chain carries TRBV6-8 and TRBJ2-3; D is unresolved. V lost 7 bases, J lost 0 bases, and 11 bases lay in between. The CDR3 covers 14 residues. CDR1 and CDR2 from the germline V gene are MNHGY and SAAAGT. The CDR3 DNA follows: TGTGCCAGCATCCAGGCCAGGAGCACAGATACGCAGTATTTT. It encodes CASIQARSTDTQYF.

The V and J genes are TRBV15 and TRBJ1-4; TRBD1 is a possible D gene (6 bases). Germline lookup yields CDR1 LNHNV and CDR2 YYDKDF (reference sequence). The V gene lost 6 bases and the J gene lost 7 bases, with 15 bases spanning the gap. CDR3 length: 14 amino acids. The DNA of the CDR3 is TGTGCCACCAGACTCAGGGGTGCCGGTGAAAAACTGTTTTTT. This encodes CATRLRGAGEKLFF.

The rearrangement uses TRBV30 and TRBJ2-1; 13 bases agree with TRBD2. V dropped 5 bases and J dropped 3; count of bases not matched to a gene: 4. Germline CDR1 reads GTSNPN; CDR2 reads SVGIG (reference sequence). The CDR3 is 15 amino acids. CDR3 in DNA: TGTGCCTGGGGACTAGCGGGGGTCAACTACAATGAGCAGTTCTTC. Translating it yields CAWGLAGVNYNEQFF.

The chain couples TRBV22-1 to TRBJ1-1; TRBD1, as called in the table, went unchecked against the DNA. TRBV22-1 is a pseudogene. The length of the CDR3 is 14 residues. This CDR3 is CASWTGARNTEAFF. DNA for the CDR3: TGTGCCAGCTGGACAGGGGCACGGAACACTGAAGCTTTCTTT.

The J gene is TRBJ1-4, the V gene TRBV28; a weak D match, TRBD1 (6 bases). Germline V CDR1 and CDR2: MDHEN, SYDVKM. V lost 8 bases and J 5 bases, leaving 18 bases between the germline ends. CDR3 length: 15 amino acids. CDR3 sequence reads: CASGTSLGPNEKLFF. CDR3 sequence (DNA): TGTGCCAGCGGGACAAGCCTCGGCCCCAATGAAAAACTGTTTTTT.

The chain links TRBV5-1 to TRBJ1-1; a weak D match, TRBD1 (5 bases). Trimming took 2 bases from V and 4 from J, leaving 15 bases between them. In germline, CDR1 is SGHRS, CDR2 YFSETQ. CDR3 length equals 15 residues. This CDR3 reads CASSFTGPGPTEAFF. In DNA, the CDR3 is TGCGCCAGCAGCTTTACTGGTCCGGGGCCCACTGAAGCTTTCTTT.

V and J are TRBV5-1 and TRBJ1-6; TRBD1 matches at 7 bases. The CDR3 consists of 14 residues. Germline loops: CDR1 SGHRS, CDR2 YFSETQ. Trimming at V came to 9 bases and at J to 7 bases, leaving 10 bases not matched to a gene. The CDR3 coding sequence is TGCGCCACCCGGGCGGACAGGAAAAATTCACCCCTCCACTTT. Translation: CATRADRKNSPLHF.

This rearrangement joins TRBV18 to TRBJ1-2; TRBD1 aligns across 7 bases. Trimming cost V 5 bases and J 3 bases; bases outside gene matches: 0. The CDR3 has 12 residues. CDR1 is KGHSH and CDR2 is LQKENI in the germline V gene. The CDR3 sequence: CASSTGDYGYTF. In nucleotides, the CDR3 is TGTGCCAGCTCAACAGGGGACTATGGCTACACCTTC.

This sequence joins TRBV18 and TRBJ1-1; D not certain. Germline-derived CDR1 and CDR2 are KGHSH and LQKENI. V lost 8 bases, J lost 1 base, and 11 bases lay in between. The CDR3 runs 13 residues. The CDR3 here is CASLPHQNTEAFF. The CDR3 coding sequence is TGTGCCAGCCTACCCCACCAGAACACTGAAGCTTTCTTT.